These 18 T cell receptor beta chains were sequenced from one sample in a study of blood T cells in healthy people across ages. The second PCR ran about 6 to 11 cycles with a sample-barcoded 5' primer and J-beta primers. TCRdb reanalysed the 5' RACE reads using MiXCR and keeps one entry per CDR3 protein. The data contain approximately 780,000 distinct CDR3 sequences, roughly 24% of them singletons. The data were also submitted as part of a second study, on T cells of mothers and their children.

Specimen: blood. Source of these receptors: a boy aged 5-17 years in good health.

The chain is built from TRBV7-2 and TRBJ1-4; tentatively, D is TRBD1 (5 bases). Trimming stripped 3 bases from V and 8 bases from J, with 13 bases between. CDR3 length: 14 residues. Germline CDR1 is SGHTA and CDR2 is FQGNSA. The chain's CDR3 is CASSFWQGGEKLFF. The CDR3 region has the DNA TGTGCCAGCAGCTTTTGGCAGGGAGGGGAAAAACTGTTTTTT.

V is TRBV12-3 or TRBV12-4 and J is TRBJ2-3, with a tentative D call TRBD2 (6 bases). This CDR3 has 13 amino acids. V lost 8 bases and J 2 bases, leaving 11 bases between the germline ends. CDR3 residues: CASLSGSTDTQYF. The CDR3 DNA reads TGTGCCAGCCTTAGCGGATCCACAGATACGCAGTATTTT.

The chain links TRBV20-1 to TRBJ2-1, with 16 bases aligning to TRBD2. The CDR3 runs 16 residues. Germline V gives CDR1 DFQATT, CDR2 SNEGSKA (reference sequence). V trimming: 0 bases; J trimming: 10 bases; junction bases outside the gene matches: 6. The CDR3 here is CSARDKGLAGGPEQFF. For the CDR3, the DNA is TGCAGTGCTAGAGATAAGGGACTAGCGGGGGGGCCCGAGCAGTTCTTC.

This clonotype was found many times. The rearrangement joins TRBV6-5 to TRBJ2-7; 9 bases are shared with TRBD2. V lost 2 bases and J lost 2; bases outside the gene matches: 1. This CDR3 has 14 amino acids. Looked up from germline, CDR1 is MNHEY and CDR2 is SVGAGI. The CDR3 loop reads CASSYERGAYEQYF. DNA for the CDR3: TGTGCCAGCAGTTACGAGCGGGGGGCCTACGAGCAGTACTTC.

The chain uses TRBV30 and TRBJ1-4; the D is unclear. This CDR3 has 11 residues. The V gene lost 3 bases and the J gene lost 6 bases, with 5 bases spanning the gap. Per germline, CDR1 GTSNPN and CDR2 SVGIG (reference sequence). The CDR3 is CAWSIYEKLFF. As DNA, the CDR3 is TGTGCCTGGAGCATTTATGAAAAACTGTTTTTT.

This clonotype turned up a few times. The V gene is TRBV11-2, the J gene TRBJ1-2; the D is unclear. V shed 5 bases and J shed 3 bases, with 16 bases lying between them. CDR1 and CDR2 (germline): SGHAT, FQNNGV. There are 15 residues in the CDR3. The CDR3 loop is CASSPEKSWDYGYTF. The DNA of the CDR3 is TGTGCCAGCAGCCCGGAGAAGTCCTGGGACTATGGCTACACCTTC.

The chain carries TRBV4-2 and TRBJ1-3; unclear D gene. Germline-derived CDR1 and CDR2 are LGHNA and YNFKEQ. Trimming stripped 0 bases from V and 4 bases from J, with 13 bases between. The CDR3 is 16 residues long. CDR3 region: CASSQDGLGRGNTIYF. The DNA for the CDR3 is TGTGCCAGCAGCCAAGATGGGCTGGGCCGGGGAAACACCATATATTTT.

This chain joins TRBV6-1 and TRBJ2-1; TRBD1 might be the D (5 bases). The germline V gene encodes CDR1 MNHNS and CDR2 SASEGT. The CDR3 is made up of 13 amino acids. Trimming took off 6 bases at V and 9 bases at J, with 15 bases between the two ends. CDR3: CASRNLKGPEQFF. DNA of the CDR3: TGTGCCAGCAGAAACCTCAAGGGGCCTGAGCAGTTCTTC.

This clonotype turned up a few times. The V gene is TRBV7-8, the J gene TRBJ2-5; TRBD1 matches 8 bases. The junction had 7 bases not matched to a gene; V was cut back by 3 bases and J by 1 base. In germline, CDR1 is SGHVS, CDR2 FQNEAQ. This CDR3 has 16 amino acids. The CDR3 DNA sequence: TGTGCCAGCAGCTTCCCCTCGACAGGGGCCCAAGAGACCCAGTACTTC. As protein: CASSFPSTGAQETQYF. Full variable domain (missing parts from reference TRBV7-8 and TRBJ2-5): GAGVSQSPRYKVAKRGQDVALRCDPISGHVSLFWYQQALGQGPEFLTYFQNEAQLDKSGLPSDRFFAERPEGSVSTLKIQRTQQEDSAVYLCASSFPSTGAQETQYFGPGTRLLVL.

This clonotype was found a few times. The chain recombines TRBV7-9 with TRBJ2-1; 8 bases are a match to TRBD2. This CDR3 region has 13 residues. The germline V gene has CDR1 SEHNR and CDR2 FQNEAQ (reference sequence). V shed 8 bases, J shed 12 bases, and the junction held 12 bases outside the gene matches. In DNA, the CDR3 is TGTGCCAGCGAGGGGGGGCCGAGCGGGGGGCAGTTCTTC. Translating it yields CASEGGPSGGQFF.

The V gene is TRBV10-3, the J gene TRBJ2-2; D not resolved. Germline CDR1 is ENHRY and CDR2 is SYGVKD. The CDR3 covers 11 residues. The V end lost 4 bases, the J end lost 5 bases, and 2 bases lay between the germline ends. DNA for the CDR3: TGTGCCATCAGTGTGACCGGGGAGCTGTTTTTT. This sequence encodes CAISVTGELFF.

This clonotype came up a few times. The CDR3 spells CASSEGSRGVGETQYF. CDR3 bases: TGCGCCAGCAGCGAGGGGAGTCGGGGCGTGGGAGAGACCCAGTACTTC. The chain employs TRBV5-1 and TRBJ2-5; D tentatively fits TRBD1 or TRBD2 (5 bases each). The CDR3 sequence is 16 residues long. V lost 4 bases, J lost 4 bases, and 20 bases lay in between. In germline, CDR1 is SGHRS, CDR2 YFSETQ.

This clonotype was observed a few times. The chain employs TRBV12-3 or TRBV12-4 and TRBJ2-3; 7 bases line up with TRBD2. Trimming at V came to 5 bases and at J to 5 bases, leaving 13 bases not matched to a gene. CDR3 size: 16 residues. The CDR3: CASSLNTGRDGDTQYF. Here the CDR3 DNA reads TGTGCCAGCAGTCTCAATACTGGGAGGGATGGAGATACGCAGTATTTT.

For this clonotype: The junction shows a germline mismatch at one end, possibly a read error. The genes are TRBV5-1 and TRBJ1-1; D is unclear. The CDR3 is 14 residues long. Germline CDR1 SGHRS, CDR2 YFSETQ. The CDR3, as DNA: TGCGCCAGCAGCTTGCCGGACTCGGTAACTGAAGCTTCCTTT. Its protein product is CASSLPDSVTEASF. The entire variable domain, with the rest obtained from reference TRBV5-1 and TRBJ1-1, is as follows: KAGVTQTPRYLIKTRGQQVTLSCSPISGHRSVSWYQQTPGQGLQFLFEYFSETQRNKGNFPGRFSGRQFSNSRSEMNVSTLELGDSALYLCASSLPDSVTEASFGQGTRLTVV.

This CDR3 reads CASSQHDYYQETQYF. The CDR3 nucleotides are TGTGCCAGCAGCCAACACGACTACTACCAAGAGACCCAGTACTTC. The rearrangement uses TRBV3-1 and TRBJ2-5; a weak D match, TRBD2 (5 bases). V was pared by 2 bases and J by 0 bases, with 10 bases between. Germline V lookup: CDR1 LGHDT, CDR2 YNNKEL (reference sequence). The CDR3 spans 15 residues.

The rearrangement links TRBV7-6 to TRBJ1-2; the D is unclear. The germline gives CDR1 SGHVS, CDR2 FNYEAQ. This CDR3 region has 14 residues. V lost 3 bases and J 5 bases, leaving 13 bases between the germline ends. This CDR3 is CASSFGKGAYGYTF. The CDR3 coding sequence is TGTGCCAGCAGCTTCGGAAAGGGAGCTTATGGCTACACCTTC.

This sequence joins TRBV30 and TRBJ2-1; D is perhaps TRBD1 (7 bases). In germline, CDR1 is GTSNPN, CDR2 SVGIG (reference sequence). This CDR3 contains 13 residues. V shed 2 bases and J shed 7 bases, with 12 bases lying between them. The DNA of the CDR3 is TGTGCCTGGAGTACGACAGGGAGGAATGAGCAGTTCTTC. This translates into CAWSTTGRNEQFF. Supplemented by reference TRBV30 and TRBJ2-1, the full variable domain reads SQTIHQWPATLVQPVGSPLSLECTVEGTSNPNLYWYRQAAGRGLQLLFYSVGIGQISSEVPQNLSASRPQDRQFILSSKKLLLSDSGFYLCAWSTTGRNEQFFGPGTRLTVL.

This clonotype was observed a few times. The V gene is TRBV9, the J gene TRBJ1-2; 7 nucleotides align to TRBD1. The V gene's germline CDR1 is SGDLS and CDR2 YYNGEE. This CDR3 has 14 residues. Germline trimming cut 0 bases from V and 4 bases from J; bases unmatched to any gene: 3. CDR3 coding DNA: TGTGCCAGCAGCGTAGTGGCAGGGGGCTATGGCTACACCTTC. Translating it yields CASSVVAGGYGYTF.